Each of the 17 T cell receptor beta chains below was sequenced from the same sample in a study of beta chain features in type 1 diabetes. Findings of the study overall: Across all four CD4+ subsets, people with type 1 diabetes showed modestly shorter TCRB CDR3s.

No antigen has been identified for these receptors. Every bit of the isolated RNA underwent reverse transcription, so sequencing read expressed TCRB transcripts. Profiling relied on immunoSEQ multiplex PCR, and the TCRdb table lists in-frame clones only, not all of them. In the table there are 250,000 or so clones, 14% of which are singletons. Sample: naive CD4+ T cells from blood. The origin of the receptors is a man aged 25 to 45 with type 1 diabetes.

This clone showed up just a few times. The chain has TRBV9 and TRBJ2-2; D possibly corresponds to TRBD2 (5 bases). V lost 3 bases, J lost 0 bases, and 12 bases lay in between. The CDR3 loop spans 16 amino acids. The germline V gene encodes CDR1 SGDLS and CDR2 YYNGEE. DNA for the CDR3: TGTGCCAGCAGCGAGAGTACGGGGACGAACACCGGGGAGCTGTTTTTT. This gives the protein CASSESTGTNTGELFF.

This clone was seen a few times. V and J are TRBV6-1 and TRBJ2-6; 7 positions match TRBD1. Per the germline V gene, CDR1 is MNHNS and CDR2 is SASEGT. The CDR3 is 16 amino acids. V gave up 4 bases and J gave up 2 bases; unmatched junction bases: 5. CDR3 region: CASSVLDRTGANVLTF. The CDR3 DNA follows: TGTGCCAGCAGTGTTCTGGACAGGACTGGGGCCAACGTCCTGACTTTC.

The chain is built from TRBV2 and TRBJ2-5, with D possibly TRBD1 on 5 matching bases. The CDR3 contains 13 residues. Trimming shortened V by 7 bases and J by 2 bases, and 11 bases separated the two germline ends. Germline V gene sequence: CDR1 SNHLY, CDR2 FYNNEI. This CDR3 is CASMKGSQETQYF. The CDR3 DNA reads TGTGCCAGCATGAAGGGGTCGCAAGAGACCCAGTACTTC.

The V and J genes are TRBV7-9 and TRBJ2-2; no clear D. V dropped 5 bases and J dropped 1 base, with 14 bases sitting between them. This CDR3 has 16 amino acids. The germline V gene encodes CDR1 SEHNR and CDR2 FQNEAQ (reference sequence). CDR3 coding DNA: TGTGCCAGCAGCCAAGGCGGCAGCGAGAACACCGGGGAGCTGTTTTTT. Its protein product is CASSQGGSENTGELFF.

This clone was detected only once. The chain uses TRBV7-6 and TRBJ2-7; 7 bases are shared with TRBD2. J lost 3 bases, V lost 0 bases, and 8 bases had no gene match. This CDR3 contains 16 residues. Per germline, CDR1 SGHVS and CDR2 FNYEAQ. CDR3 nucleotides: TGTGCCAGCAGCTTAGCGGGGAGGGGAGCTGGCTACGAGCAGTACTTC. Translation gives CASSLAGRGAGYEQYF.

This sequence joins TRBV7-8 and TRBJ2-1, with unresolved D. Trimming shortened V by 5 bases and J by 8 bases, and 16 bases separated the two germline ends. Per the germline V gene, CDR1 is SGHVS and CDR2 is FQNEAQ. The CDR3 is made up of 14 amino acids. The CDR3: CASSPRYPLDEQFF. The DNA of the CDR3 is TGTGCCAGCAGCCCCCGGTACCCTTTAGATGAGCAGTTCTTC.

This clone has only a few counts. The chain couples TRBV2 to TRBJ1-4; D gene uncertain. Germline values: CDR1 SNHLY, CDR2 FYNNEI. V lost 4 bases to trimming and J lost 7 bases, with 7 bases between them. CDR3 length: 12 residues. The CDR3 region is CASSVVPEKLFF. Here the CDR3 DNA reads TGTGCCAGCAGTGTAGTCCCTGAAAAACTGTTTTTT.

V gene TRBV19 combines with J gene TRBJ2-3; D is ambiguous. Looked up from germline, CDR1 is LNHDA and CDR2 is SQIVND (reference sequence). V lost 2 bases to trimming and J lost 2 bases, with 5 bases between them. This CDR3 is built from 13 residues. For the CDR3, the DNA is TGTGCCAGTAGTATATCCCACACAGATACGCAGTATTTT. Residues: CASSISHTDTQYF.

The chain is built from TRBV10-3 and TRBJ2-1; perhaps TRBD1 as D (6 bases). Germline loops: CDR1 ENHRY, CDR2 SYGVKD. Trimming stripped 8 bases from V and 9 bases from J, with 14 bases between. This CDR3 contains 12 residues. The CDR3 sequence: CAIGQGLGEQFF. In nucleotides, the CDR3 is TGTGCCATCGGTCAGGGGCTGGGTGAGCAGTTCTTC.

This clone was seen more than once but under ten times. This chain connects TRBV5-1 to TRBJ2-2; tentative D call: TRBD2 (5 bases). Germline V gene data show CDR1 as SGHRS and CDR2 as YFSETQ. This CDR3 has 15 amino acids. V was cut by 0 bases and J by 4 bases, with 10 bases left in between. The CDR3 spells CASSLEGSGTGELFF. In DNA, the CDR3 is TGCGCCAGCAGCTTGGAAGGGAGCGGCACCGGGGAGCTGTTTTTT.

The V gene is TRBV30, the J gene TRBJ2-4; 7 bases agree with TRBD2. From germline, CDR1 is GTSNPN and CDR2 SVGIG (reference sequence). The trim removed 0 bases at V and 6 bases at J, leaving 8 bases unmatched. The CDR3 runs 15 residues. The CDR3, as DNA: TGTGCCTGGAGTGTCTCGGGGGGATCTGGAAACATTCAGTACTTC. This encodes CAWSVSGGSGNIQYF.

This clone was picked up a small number of times. The chain has TRBV11-2 and TRBJ2-4; tentatively, D is TRBD2 (5 bases). The V end was cut by 1 base, the J end by 3 bases, with 13 bases between. The CDR3 contains 16 residues. From germline, CDR1 is SGHAT and CDR2 FQNNGV. The CDR3 protein is CASSLVWAGGKNIQYF. CDR3 bases: TGTGCCAGCAGCTTAGTATGGGCCGGAGGCAAAAACATTCAGTACTTC.

The chain is built from TRBV9 and TRBJ2-3, with D possibly matching TRBD1 (5 bases). Germline V gene sequence: CDR1 SGDLS, CDR2 YYNGEE. The CDR3 contains 16 residues. V lost 2 bases, J lost 0 bases, and 13 bases lay in between. The CDR3 loop reads CASSVHATDSTDTQYF. The CDR3 DNA is TGTGCCAGCAGCGTTCACGCGACAGATAGCACAGATACGCAGTATTTT.

The chain links TRBV18 to TRBJ2-1; TRBD2 might be the D (6 bases). The CDR3 is 15 residues long. CDR1 is KGHSH and CDR2 is LQKENI in the germline V gene. The V gene lost 2 bases and the J gene lost 6 bases, with 14 bases spanning the gap. The CDR3: CASSPKEGTGNEQFF. In DNA form, the CDR3 reads TGTGCCAGCTCACCAAAGGAGGGTACGGGCAATGAGCAGTTCTTC.

The gene calls are TRBV6-1 and TRBJ2-1; 8 nucleotides agree with TRBD2. The CDR3 has 17 amino acids. Germline V gene lookup returns CDR1 MNHNS and CDR2 SASEGT. V shed 4 bases and J 4 bases; nucleotides not matched to a gene: 12. Here the CDR3 reads CASSGHGVAGFYNEQFF. The CDR3 DNA sequence: TGTGCCAGCAGTGGACACGGAGTAGCGGGATTTTACAATGAGCAGTTCTTC.

The rearrangement joins TRBV5-4 to TRBJ2-1, with 9 bases identical to TRBD1. Germline lookup yields CDR1 SGHNT and CDR2 YYREEE (reference sequence). V lost 4 bases, J lost 6 bases, and 11 bases stayed unmatched. The CDR3 has 16 amino acids. In nucleotides, the CDR3 is TGTGCCAGCAGCCAAGAGACAGGGGGTAGGGTCAATGAGCAGTTCTTC. This gives the protein CASSQETGGRVNEQFF.

A few counts support this clone. The CDR3 region is CASSQGPGGDRGGLRYYEQYF. CDR3 bases: TGCGCCAGCAGCCAAGGTCCGGGCGGAGACCGCGGGGGACTTAGATACTACGAGCAGTACTTC. The chain recombines TRBV4-1 with TRBJ2-7; 7 bases fit TRBD2. After removal of 1 base from V and 3 bases from J, the junction contained 24 bases not matched to a gene. This CDR3 contains 21 residues. Germline values: CDR1 MGHRA, CDR2 YSYEKL.